This T cell receptor (beta chain) comes out of a study of a mutant IDH1 vaccine in newly diagnosed glioma. Study context: Eight vaccinations were given in weeks 1, 3, 5, 7, 11, 15, 19 and 23. The earlier regimen, radiotherapy, temozolomide, or both, was most often both.

V was pared by 0 bases and J by 4 bases, with 5 bases of the junction left unmatched. The CDR3 runs to 15 residues. Germline V gene sequence: CDR1 SGDLS, CDR2 YYNGEE. This sample's time point: week 23, last vaccination. Doses comprised 300 ug of mutant IDH1 20-mer peptide each, plus topical imiquimod. Donor tumors were new WHO grade 3 or 4 IDH1-mutant, ATRX-lost astrocytomas. Concerning this clone itself: Its antigen is not known.

The repertoire was sequenced with immunoSEQ multiplex PCR; TCRdb's copy has only in-frame clones and lacks some. Of 43,000 or so clones in the sample, approximately 84% were seen once. The specimen comprised PBMCs, sampled from a glioma patient whose treatment included an IDH1 peptide vaccine. This chain uses TRBV9 with TRBJ1-1, with 8 nucleotides matching TRBD1. This receptor was identified in a young woman with glioma. Some clones in this sample may be carry-over from other donors' samples. The CDR3 protein is CASSVVQGAATEAFF. The CDR3 DNA sequence: TGTGCCAGCAGCGTAGTTCAGGGGGCAGCCACTGAAGCTTTCTTT.